This paragraph reports one TCR beta chain. Sequencing was done on patients that had shown CD8+CD57+ cell expansion by flow cytometry. Patients uniformly had severe acquired aplastic anemia. This sample stems from a study of CD8+CD57+ T cells in acquired aplastic anemia. This CDR3 comprises 12 residues. The V gene's germline CDR1 is SQVTM and CDR2 ANQGSEA. V was pared by 7 bases and J by 3 bases, with 13 bases between. Genomic DNA, serving as template, underwent TCR beta VDJ and CDR3 profiling. TCRdb reprocessed the reads via MiXCR and lists one record per CDR3 protein. The sample has about 120,000 distinct CDR3 sequences, approximately 61% seen once.

The origin of this receptor is a human donor with aplastic anemia. The rearrangement joins TRBV29-1 to TRBJ2-7; D may be TRBD1 (5 bases). The sample was sorted CD4+, CD8+, or CD8+CD57+ T cells (not recorded which) from PBMCs. The CDR3 nucleotides read TGCAGCGCCCGCAGGGATATCTACGAGCAGTACTTC. This encodes CSARRDIYEQYF.